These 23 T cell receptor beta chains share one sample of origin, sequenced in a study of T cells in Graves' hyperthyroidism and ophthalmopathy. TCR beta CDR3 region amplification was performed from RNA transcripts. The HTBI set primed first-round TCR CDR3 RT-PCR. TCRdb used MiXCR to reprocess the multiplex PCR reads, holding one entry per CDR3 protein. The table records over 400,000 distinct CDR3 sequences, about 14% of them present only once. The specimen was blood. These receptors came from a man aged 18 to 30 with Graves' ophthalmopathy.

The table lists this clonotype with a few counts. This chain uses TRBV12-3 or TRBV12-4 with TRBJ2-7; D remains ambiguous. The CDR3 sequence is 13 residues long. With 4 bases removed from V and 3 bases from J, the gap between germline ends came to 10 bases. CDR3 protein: CASSYEERYEQYF. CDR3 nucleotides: TGTGCCAGCAGTTATGAGGAGCGCTACGAGCAGTACTTC.

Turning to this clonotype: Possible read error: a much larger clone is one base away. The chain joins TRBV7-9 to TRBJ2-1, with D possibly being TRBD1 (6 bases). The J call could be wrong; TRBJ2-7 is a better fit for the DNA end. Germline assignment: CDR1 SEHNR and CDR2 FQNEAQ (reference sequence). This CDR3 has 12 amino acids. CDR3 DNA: TGTGCCAGCAGCCGGGACATGAATGAGCAGTACTTC. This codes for CASSRDMNEQYF.

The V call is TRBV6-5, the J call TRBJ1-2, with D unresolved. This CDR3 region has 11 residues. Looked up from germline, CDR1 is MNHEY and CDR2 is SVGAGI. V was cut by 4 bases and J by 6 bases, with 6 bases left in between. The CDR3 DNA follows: TGTGCCAGCAGTTTGTGGGATGGCTACACCTTC. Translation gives CASSLWDGYTF.

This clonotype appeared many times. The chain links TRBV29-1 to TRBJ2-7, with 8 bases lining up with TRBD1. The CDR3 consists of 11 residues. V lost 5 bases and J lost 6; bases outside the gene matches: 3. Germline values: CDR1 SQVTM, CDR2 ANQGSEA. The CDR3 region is CSVTTGAEQYF. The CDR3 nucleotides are TGCAGCGTTACGACAGGGGCCGAGCAGTACTTC.

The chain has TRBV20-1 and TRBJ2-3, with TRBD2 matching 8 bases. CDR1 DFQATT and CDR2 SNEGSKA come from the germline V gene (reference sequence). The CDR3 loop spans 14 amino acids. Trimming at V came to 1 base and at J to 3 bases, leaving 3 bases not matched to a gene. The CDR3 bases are TGCAGTGCTAGAGCTGTAGCGGGGACAGATACGCAGTATTTT. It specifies CSARAVAGTDTQYF.

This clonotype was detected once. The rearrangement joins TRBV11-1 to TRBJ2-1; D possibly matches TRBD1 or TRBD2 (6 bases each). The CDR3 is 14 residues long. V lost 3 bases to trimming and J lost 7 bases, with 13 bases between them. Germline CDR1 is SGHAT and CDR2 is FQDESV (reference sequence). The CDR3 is CASSLGAGLNEQFF. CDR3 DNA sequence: TGTGCCAGCAGCTTGGGGGCGGGGTTAAATGAGCAGTTCTTC.

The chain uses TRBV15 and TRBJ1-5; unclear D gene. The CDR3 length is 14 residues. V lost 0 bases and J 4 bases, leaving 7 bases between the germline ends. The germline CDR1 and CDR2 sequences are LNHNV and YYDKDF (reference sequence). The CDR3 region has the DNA TGTGCCACCAGCAGAGAAAGGACGAATCAGCCCCAGCATTTT. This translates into CATSRERTNQPQHF. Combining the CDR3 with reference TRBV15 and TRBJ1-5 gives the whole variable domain DAMVIQNPRYQVTQFGKPVTLSCSQTLNHNVMYWYQQKSSQAPKLLFHYYDKDFNNEADTPDNFQSRRPNTSFCFLDIRSPGLGDTAMYLCATSRERTNQPQHFGDGTRLSIL.

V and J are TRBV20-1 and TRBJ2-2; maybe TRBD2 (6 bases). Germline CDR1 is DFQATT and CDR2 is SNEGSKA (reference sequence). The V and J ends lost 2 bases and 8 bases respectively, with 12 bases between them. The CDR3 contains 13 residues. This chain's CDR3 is CSARTRAGGELFF. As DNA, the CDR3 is TGCAGTGCTAGAACCCGGGCGGGAGGGGAGCTGTTTTTT.

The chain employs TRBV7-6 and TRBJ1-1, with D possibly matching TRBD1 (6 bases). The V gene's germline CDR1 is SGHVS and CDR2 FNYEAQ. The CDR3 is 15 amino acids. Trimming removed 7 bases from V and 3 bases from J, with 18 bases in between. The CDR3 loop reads CASTATTGIDTEAFF. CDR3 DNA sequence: TGTGCCAGCACCGCTACAACAGGGATCGACACTGAAGCTTTCTTT.

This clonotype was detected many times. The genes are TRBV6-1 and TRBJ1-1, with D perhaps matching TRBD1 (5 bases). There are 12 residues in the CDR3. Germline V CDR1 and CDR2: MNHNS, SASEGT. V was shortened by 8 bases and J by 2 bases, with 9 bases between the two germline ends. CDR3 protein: CASQGSNTEAFF. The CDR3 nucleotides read TGTGCCAGCCAGGGTTCTAACACTGAAGCTTTCTTT.

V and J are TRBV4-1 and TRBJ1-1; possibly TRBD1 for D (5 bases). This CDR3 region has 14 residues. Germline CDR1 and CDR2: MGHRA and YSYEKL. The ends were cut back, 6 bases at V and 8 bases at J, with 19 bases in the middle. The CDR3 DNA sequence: TGCGCCAGCAGTATAGGTCAGGGAGGACCAGAAGCTTTCTTT. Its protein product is CASSIGQGGPEAFF.

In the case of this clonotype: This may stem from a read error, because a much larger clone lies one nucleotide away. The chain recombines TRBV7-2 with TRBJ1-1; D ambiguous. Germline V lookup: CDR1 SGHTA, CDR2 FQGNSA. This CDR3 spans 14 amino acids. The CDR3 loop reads CAGSLSGYNTEAFF. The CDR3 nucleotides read TGTGCCGGCAGCTTATCCGGGTACAACACTGAAGCTTTCTTT.

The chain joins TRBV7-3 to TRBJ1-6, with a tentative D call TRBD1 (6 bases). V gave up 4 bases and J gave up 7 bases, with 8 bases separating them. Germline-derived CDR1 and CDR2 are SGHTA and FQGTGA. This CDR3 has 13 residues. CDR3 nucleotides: TGTGCCAGCAGCTCGGACAGAAATTCACCCCTCCACTTT. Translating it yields CASSSDRNSPLHF.

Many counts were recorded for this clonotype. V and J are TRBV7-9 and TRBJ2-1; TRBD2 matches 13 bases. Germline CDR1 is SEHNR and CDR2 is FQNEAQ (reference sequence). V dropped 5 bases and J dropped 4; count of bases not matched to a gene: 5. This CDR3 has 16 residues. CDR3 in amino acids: CASSILAGGRYNEQFF. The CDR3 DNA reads TGTGCCAGCAGCATACTAGCGGGGGGGCGGTACAATGAGCAGTTCTTC.

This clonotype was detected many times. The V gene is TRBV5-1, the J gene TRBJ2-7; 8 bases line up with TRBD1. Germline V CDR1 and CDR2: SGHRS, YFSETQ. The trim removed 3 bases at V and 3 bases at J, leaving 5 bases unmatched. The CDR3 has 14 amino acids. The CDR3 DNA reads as TGCGCCAGCAGCTACGGGGGACAGGACTACGAGCAGTACTTC. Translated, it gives CASSYGGQDYEQYF.

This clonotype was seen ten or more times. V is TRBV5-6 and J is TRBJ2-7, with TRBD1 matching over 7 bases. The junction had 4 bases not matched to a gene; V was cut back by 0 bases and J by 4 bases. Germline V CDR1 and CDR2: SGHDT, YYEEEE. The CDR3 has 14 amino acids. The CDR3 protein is CASSLVGTEYEQYF. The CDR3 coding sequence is TGTGCCAGCAGCTTGGTCGGGACAGAGTACGAGCAGTACTTC.

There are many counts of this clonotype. The CDR3 DNA sequence: TGCAGTGCTAGAGATATCTTTGGGGACAGGGATTATGGCTACACCTTC. Translated, it gives CSARDIFGDRDYGYTF. The chain links TRBV20-1 to TRBJ1-2; 9 bases agree with TRBD1. V was pared by 0 bases and J by 5 bases, with 10 bases of the junction left unmatched. CDR1 and CDR2 from the germline V gene are DFQATT and SNEGSKA (reference sequence). The CDR3 is made up of 16 amino acids.

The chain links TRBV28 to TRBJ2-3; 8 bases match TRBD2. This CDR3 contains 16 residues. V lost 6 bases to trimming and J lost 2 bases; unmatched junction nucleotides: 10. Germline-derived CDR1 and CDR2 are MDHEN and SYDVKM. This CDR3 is CASSLGTSGFTDTQYF. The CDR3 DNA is TGTGCCAGCAGCTTAGGTACTAGCGGATTCACAGATACGCAGTATTTT.

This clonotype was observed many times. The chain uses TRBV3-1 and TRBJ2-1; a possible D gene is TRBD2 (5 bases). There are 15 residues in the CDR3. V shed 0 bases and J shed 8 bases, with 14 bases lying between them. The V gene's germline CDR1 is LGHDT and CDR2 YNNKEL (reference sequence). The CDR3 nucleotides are TGTGCCAGCAGCCAAGATCCGGCTAGCTTTGATGAGCAGTTCTTC. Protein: CASSQDPASFDEQFF.

CDR3 in amino acids: CASSQEYGSLNYEQYF. The DNA of the CDR3 is TGTGCCAGCAGCCAAGAGTATGGCAGCCTCAACTACGAGCAGTACTTC. The chain combines TRBV12-3 or TRBV12-4 with TRBJ2-7, with D hard to call. The CDR3 has 16 amino acids. Trimming removed 6 bases from V and 3 bases from J, with 21 bases in between.

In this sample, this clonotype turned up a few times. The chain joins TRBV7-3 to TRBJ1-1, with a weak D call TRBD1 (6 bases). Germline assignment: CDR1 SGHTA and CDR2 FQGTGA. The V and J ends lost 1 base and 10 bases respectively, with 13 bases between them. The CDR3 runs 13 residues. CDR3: CASSLNRGGRAFF. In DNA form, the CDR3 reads TGTGCCAGCAGCTTAAATCGGGGGGGGCGAGCTTTCTTT.

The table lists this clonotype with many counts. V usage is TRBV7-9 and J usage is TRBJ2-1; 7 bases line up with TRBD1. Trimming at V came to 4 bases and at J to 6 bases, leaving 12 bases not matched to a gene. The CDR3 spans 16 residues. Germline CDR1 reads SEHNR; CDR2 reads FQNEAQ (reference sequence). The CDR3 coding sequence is TGTGCCAGCAGCTCCCAGCAGGGGGTTCCGGGCAATGAGCAGTTCTTC. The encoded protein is CASSSQQGVPGNEQFF.

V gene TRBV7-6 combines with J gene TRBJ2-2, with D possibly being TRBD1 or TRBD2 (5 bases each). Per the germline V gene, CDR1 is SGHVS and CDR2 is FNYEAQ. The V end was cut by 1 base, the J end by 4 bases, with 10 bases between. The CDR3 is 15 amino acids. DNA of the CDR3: TGTGCCAGCAGCTTAGAGGGGACGACCACCGGGGAGCTGTTTTTT. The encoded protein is CASSLEGTTTGELFF.